The clone carrying this TCR beta chain has just one count. The data stem from a study of blood T cell repertoires in COVID-19. Overall study: The study drew acute and convalescent COVID-19 samples from the United States, Italy and Spain. The analysed material was cDNA or gDNA that came from T cells, B-cell-depleted T cells, or PBMCs.

This CDR3 contains 15 residues. Unmatched junction bases numbered 15, after V lost 6 bases and J lost 8 bases. Looked up from germline, CDR1 is SGHTA and CDR2 is FQGNSA. Per the study methods: Amplification from reference gene primers served as the basis for estimated nucleated cell counts. The method was immunoSEQ multiplex PCR; TCRdb's version includes in-frame clones alone and lacks a portion of them. That table is the source of V, J and clone size, and D and trimming were worked out from the DNA. The sample contains about 100,000 clones, around 85% of which appear only once. The specimen sequenced was peripheral blood. The rearrangement uses TRBV7-2 and TRBJ2-5; the match to TRBD2 covers 7 bases. The TCR originated in a woman between 65 and 79 years old with active or convalescent COVID-19. CDR3 amino acids: CASSQGGGARTTQYF. DNA of the CDR3: TGTGCCAGCAGTCAGGGCGGGGGAGCAAGAACCACCCAGTACTTC.